The clone carrying this T cell receptor (beta chain) has more than one count but fewer than ten. The antigen is undetermined. Unique-molecular-identifier-tagged TCR beta cDNA libraries were used. From approximately 0.95 to 9.8 million T cells, roughly 0.5 million cDNA molecules were obtained. TCRdb redid the calling of the PCR reads with MiXCR, one entry per CDR3 protein. The table lists approximately 770,000 distinct CDR3 sequences, roughly 50% of them singletons, with roughly 4.9% in the top ten. The source of the sample is a study of post-analysis software for immune sequencing data. The study, taken as a whole, reports: Analysis by F measure revealed that same-batch samples clustered strongly together. A significant reduction in normalized Chao1 diversity was observed in multiple sclerosis patients versus controls.

This TCR came from a girl between 10 and 17 years old with multiple sclerosis. Sequenced: blood.

In DNA, the CDR3 is TGTGCCAGCAGCCCCAAGCGGCTAGCGGGACAAGAGACCCAGTACTTC. It translates to CASSPKRLAGQETQYF. V and J are TRBV7-2 and TRBJ2-5; TRBD2 aligns across 9 bases. V lost 5 bases and J lost 2; bases outside the gene matches: 9. CDR1 is SGHTA and CDR2 is FQGNSA in the germline V gene. CDR3 length: 16 residues.